A selection of T cell receptor beta chains follows, all from one sample in a study of blood T cells in healthy people across ages. MiXCR was run by TCRdb on the 5' RACE reads, yielding one entry per CDR3 protein. The data show 1.5 million to 2 million distinct CDR3 sequences, approximately 50% seen once. Source material: blood. These receptors came from a woman aged 40 to 49 in good health. Both conserved end residues are part of each CDR3. The order of the fields is CDR3 protein, CDR3 DNA, D gene, V gene, J gene, clone size. D genes are given only for firm matches. Clone sizes are given selectively: once, few, many, or a class where the clone is expanded.

CDR3aa: CSAIRGLAENIQYF
CDR3nt: TGCAGTGCTATTCGGGGGTTAGCCGAAAACATTCAGTACTTC
d_gene: .
v_gene: TRBV20-1
j_gene: TRBJ2-4
abundance: .

CDR3aa: CASSVTGVEQYF
CDR3nt: TGTGCCAGCAGCGTTACAGGGGTCGAGCAGTACTTC
d_gene: TRBD1
v_gene: TRBV7-6
j_gene: TRBJ2-7
abundance: .

CDR3aa: CASREGSNSPLHF
CDR3nt: TGTGCCAGCAGAGAGGGAAGTAATTCACCCCTCCACTTT
d_gene: .
v_gene: TRBV12-3/TRBV12-4
j_gene: TRBJ1-6
abundance: .

CDR3aa: CSARARQTSETQYF
CDR3nt: TGCAGTGCTAGAGCACGACAGACCTCGGAGACCCAGTACTTC
d_gene: .
v_gene: TRBV20-1
j_gene: TRBJ2-5
abundance: few

CDR3aa: CASRQLAGSVVSDTQYF
CDR3nt: TGTGCCAGCAGGCAACTAGCGGGGTCGGTGGTCTCAGATACGCAGTATTTT
d_gene: TRBD2
v_gene: TRBV7-2
j_gene: TRBJ2-3
abundance: .

CDR3aa: CATSDKGLAGGQETQYF
CDR3nt: TGTGCCACCAGTGACAAGGGACTAGCGGGGGGCCAAGAGACCCAGTACTTC
d_gene: TRBD2
v_gene: TRBV24-1
j_gene: TRBJ2-5
abundance: .

CDR3aa: CATSNRWGYSNQPQHF
CDR3nt: TGTGCCACCTCCAACCGTTGGGGGTATAGCAATCAGCCCCAGCATTTT
d_gene: .
v_gene: TRBV12-3/TRBV12-4
j_gene: TRBJ1-5
abundance: .

CDR3aa: CASSCRGDSYNEQFF
CDR3nt: TGCGCCAGCAGCTGCCGGGGGGACTCCTACAATGAGCAGTTCTTC
d_gene: TRBD2
v_gene: TRBV5-1
j_gene: TRBJ2-1
abundance: .

CDR3aa: CSAPPRQGPYEQYF
CDR3nt: TGCAGTGCTCCGCCGCGACAGGGACCCTACGAGCAGTACTTC
d_gene: TRBD1
v_gene: TRBV20-1
j_gene: TRBJ2-7
abundance: .

CDR3aa: CASSLANRGREKLFF
CDR3nt: TGTGCCAGCAGCTTAGCTAACAGGGGGCGTGAAAAACTGTTTTTT
d_gene: TRBD1
v_gene: TRBV7-2
j_gene: TRBJ1-4
abundance: .

CDR3aa: CASSTDQGAVEQFF
CDR3nt: TGTGCCAGCAGCACGGACCAGGGGGCGGTCGAGCAGTTCTTC
d_gene: TRBD1
v_gene: TRBV5-5
j_gene: TRBJ2-1
abundance: few

CDR3aa: CASSTQVSGANVLTF
CDR3nt: TGTGCCAGTAGTACACAGGTCTCTGGGGCCAACGTCCTGACTTTC
d_gene: .
v_gene: TRBV19
j_gene: TRBJ2-6
abundance: .

CDR3aa: CASSDSHSGTDTQYF
CDR3nt: TGTGCCAGCAGTGACTCGCACAGTGGCACAGATACGCAGTATTTT
d_gene: .
v_gene: TRBV6-4
j_gene: TRBJ2-3
abundance: .

CDR3aa: CASSFGTSRAETQYF
CDR3nt: TGTGCCAGCAGCTTTGGGACTAGCCGTGCCGAGACCCAGTACTTC
d_gene: TRBD2
v_gene: TRBV5-5
j_gene: TRBJ2-5
abundance: .

CDR3aa: CASSQDKQTGGLFF
CDR3nt: TGCGCCAGCAGCCAAGATAAACAAACCGGGGGGCTGTTTTTT
d_gene: .
v_gene: TRBV4-3
j_gene: TRBJ2-2
abundance: .

CDR3aa: CSASHVTF
CDR3nt: TGCAGTGCTAGCCATGTCACCTTC
d_gene: .
v_gene: TRBV20-1
j_gene: TRBJ1-2
abundance: .

CDR3aa: CASTRTGVGDTQYF
CDR3nt: TGTGCCAGCACCCGGACAGGGGTGGGAGATACGCAGTATTTT
d_gene: TRBD1
v_gene: TRBV6-5
j_gene: TRBJ2-3
abundance: .

CDR3aa: CASSLAGLCYNEQFF
CDR3nt: TGTGCCAGCAGCCTAGCGGGACTCTGCTACAATGAGCAGTTCTTC
d_gene: .
v_gene: TRBV21-1
j_gene: TRBJ2-1
abundance: .

CDR3aa: CASQVPTYEQYF
CDR3nt: TGTGCCAGCCAGGTACCCACCTACGAGCAGTACTTC
d_gene: .
v_gene: TRBV28
j_gene: TRBJ2-7
abundance: .

CDR3aa: CASSTPAGLAPQETQYF
CDR3nt: TGTGCCAGCAGCACCCCGGCGGGACTAGCCCCTCAAGAGACCCAGTACTTC
d_gene: TRBD2
v_gene: TRBV7-2
j_gene: TRBJ2-5
abundance: many

CDR3aa: CASTQARVNTGELFF
CDR3nt: TGTGCCAGCACTCAGGCCAGGGTGAACACCGGGGAGCTGTTTTTT
d_gene: .
v_gene: TRBV6-1
j_gene: TRBJ2-2
abundance: .

CDR3aa: CASSDRRYYGYTF
CDR3nt: TGCGCCAGCAGTGACCGTCGATACTATGGCTACACCTTC
d_gene: .
v_gene: TRBV10-2
j_gene: TRBJ1-2
abundance: .

CDR3aa: CASSQGRTGTNEKLFF
CDR3nt: TGTGCCAGCAGCCAAGGAAGGACAGGGACTAATGAAAAACTGTTTTTT
d_gene: TRBD1
v_gene: TRBV4-2
j_gene: TRBJ1-4
abundance: .

CDR3aa: CSARDLYYNEQFF
CDR3nt: TGCAGTGCTAGGGACCTATACTACAATGAGCAGTTCTTC
d_gene: .
v_gene: TRBV20-1
j_gene: TRBJ2-1
abundance: .

CDR3aa: CAANSQGGSNQPQHF
CDR3nt: TGTGCCGCGAACTCACAGGGGGGCAGTAATCAGCCCCAGCATTTT
d_gene: TRBD1
v_gene: TRBV6-1
j_gene: TRBJ1-5
abundance: .

CDR3aa: CSARAGRGLNTEAFF
CDR3nt: TGCAGTGCTAGAGCCGGCAGGGGGCTGAACACTGAAGCTTTCTTT
d_gene: TRBD1
v_gene: TRBV20-1
j_gene: TRBJ1-1
abundance: .

CDR3aa: CASSVGLASADTQYF
CDR3nt: TGTGCCAGCAGCGTAGGGCTAGCCTCCGCAGATACGCAGTATTTT
d_gene: .
v_gene: TRBV9
j_gene: TRBJ2-3
abundance: .

CDR3aa: CASSLRAVSYEQYF
CDR3nt: TGTGCCAGCAGCCTCCGGGCCGTCTCCTACGAGCAGTACTTC
d_gene: .
v_gene: TRBV27
j_gene: TRBJ2-7
abundance: few

CDR3aa: CASSLRGIKQDTQYF
CDR3nt: TGTGCCAGCAGTTTAAGGGGGATCAAACAAGATACGCAGTATTTT
d_gene: .
v_gene: TRBV27
j_gene: TRBJ2-3
abundance: .

CDR3aa: CASTIGTEVSNQPQHF
CDR3nt: TGCGCCAGCACCATCGGGACAGAGGTTAGCAATCAGCCCCAGCATTTT
d_gene: TRBD1
v_gene: TRBV4-1
j_gene: TRBJ1-5
abundance: .

CDR3aa: CASRDDEGFHEQYF
CDR3nt: TGTGCCAGCAGGGATGATGAGGGGTTCCACGAGCAGTACTTC
d_gene: .
v_gene: TRBV6-2/TRBV6-3
j_gene: TRBJ2-7
abundance: .

CDR3aa: CASRTERPSSYNSPLHF
CDR3nt: TGTGCCAGCAGAACAGAGAGGCCAAGCTCCTATAATTCACCCCTCCACTTT
d_gene: .
v_gene: TRBV28
j_gene: TRBJ1-6
abundance: .

CDR3aa: CASSYSQGFYEKLFF
CDR3nt: TGTGCCAGCAGTTACTCACAGGGGTTCTATGAAAAACTGTTTTTT
d_gene: TRBD1
v_gene: TRBV6-5
j_gene: TRBJ1-4
abundance: few

CDR3aa: CAITSDRGFYGYTF
CDR3nt: TGTGCCATCACATCGGACAGGGGTTTCTATGGCTACACCTTC
d_gene: TRBD1
v_gene: TRBV10-3
j_gene: TRBJ1-2
abundance: .

CDR3aa: CASSPSAGYTF
CDR3nt: TGTGCCAGCAGCCCGAGCGCTGGCTACACCTTC
d_gene: .
v_gene: TRBV11-2
j_gene: TRBJ1-2
abundance: many

CDR3aa: CASSLTTGALQETQYF
CDR3nt: TGTGCCAGCAGCTTGACGACAGGGGCCTTGCAAGAGACCCAGTACTTC
d_gene: TRBD1
v_gene: TRBV7-8
j_gene: TRBJ2-5
abundance: .

CDR3aa: CASSLTAGRQETQYF
CDR3nt: TGTGCCAGCAGTTTAACGGCAGGGCGGCAAGAGACCCAGTACTTC
d_gene: .
v_gene: TRBV27
j_gene: TRBJ2-5
abundance: few

CDR3aa: CASSLGHDGGSGANVLTF
CDR3nt: TGTGCCAGCAGCTTGGGACACGATGGGGGCTCTGGGGCCAACGTCCTGACTTTC
d_gene: .
v_gene: TRBV5-4
j_gene: TRBJ2-6
abundance: .

CDR3aa: CSARGGSHEQYF
CDR3nt: TGCAGTGCTAGGGGGGGTTCCCACGAGCAGTACTTC
d_gene: .
v_gene: TRBV20-1
j_gene: TRBJ2-7
abundance: .

CDR3aa: CASSGRRGVGYGYTF
CDR3nt: TGTGCCAGCAGCGGGAGGAGAGGGGTCGGCTATGGCTACACCTTC
d_gene: .
v_gene: TRBV13
j_gene: TRBJ1-2
abundance: .

CDR3aa: CASSSDRGRGYGYTF
CDR3nt: TGTGCCAGCAGTTCGGACAGGGGAAGGGGCTATGGCTACACCTTC
d_gene: TRBD1
v_gene: TRBV27
j_gene: TRBJ1-2
abundance: few

CDR3aa: CASSPHGQAVDYGYTF
CDR3nt: TGCGCCAGCAGCCCACACGGACAGGCGGTAGACTATGGCTACACCTTC
d_gene: TRBD1
v_gene: TRBV5-1
j_gene: TRBJ1-2
abundance: .

CDR3aa: CASSLVTVSGYGEKLFF
CDR3nt: TGTGCCAGCAGCTTAGTCACCGTGTCAGGGTACGGTGAAAAACTGTTTTTT
d_gene: .
v_gene: TRBV7-8
j_gene: TRBJ1-4
abundance: .

CDR3aa: CSATRGEVGEQYF
CDR3nt: TGCAGTGCCACTCGGGGTGAGGTGGGGGAGCAGTACTTC
d_gene: .
v_gene: TRBV20-1
j_gene: TRBJ2-5
abundance: few

CDR3aa: CASSETGQAQETQYF
CDR3nt: TGTGCCAGCAGTGAAACAGGACAGGCCCAAGAGACCCAGTACTTC
d_gene: TRBD1
v_gene: TRBV25-1
j_gene: TRBJ2-5
abundance: .

CDR3aa: CASSPTGVDIQYF
CDR3nt: TGTGCCAGCAGCCCGACAGGGGTTGACATTCAGTACTTC
d_gene: TRBD1
v_gene: TRBV7-3
j_gene: TRBJ2-4
abundance: .

CDR3aa: CASSLASGSLETQYF
CDR3nt: TGTGCCAGCAGCTTAGCGTCGGGGTCGTTGGAGACCCAGTACTTC
d_gene: .
v_gene: TRBV7-2
j_gene: TRBJ2-5
abundance: many

CDR3aa: CASSLYAGVNSNEQFF
CDR3nt: TGCGCCAGCAGCTTGTATGCGGGGGTCAACTCCAATGAGCAGTTCTTC
d_gene: TRBD2
v_gene: TRBV5-1
j_gene: TRBJ2-1
abundance: .

CDR3aa: CSAYPDSFEQYF
CDR3nt: TGCAGTGCTTACCCAGACAGTTTCGAGCAGTACTTC
d_gene: .
v_gene: TRBV20-1
j_gene: TRBJ2-7
abundance: .

CDR3aa: CSARNSGGQVDEQFF
CDR3nt: TGCAGTGCTAGAAATAGCGGGGGACAAGTTGATGAGCAGTTCTTC
d_gene: TRBD2
v_gene: TRBV20-1
j_gene: TRBJ2-1
abundance: few

CDR3aa: CASSCTSGGVTDTQYF
CDR3nt: TGTGCCAGCAGTTGCACTAGCGGGGGTGTCACAGATACGCAGTATTTT
d_gene: TRBD2
v_gene: TRBV6-5
j_gene: TRBJ2-3
abundance: .

CDR3aa: CASSPPGQGGTEAFF
CDR3nt: TGTGCCAGCAGCCCCCCCGGCCAGGGAGGCACTGAAGCTTTCTTT
d_gene: .
v_gene: TRBV4-2
j_gene: TRBJ1-1
abundance: few

CDR3aa: CSARVTIGGRQPQHF
CDR3nt: TGCAGTGCTAGAGTAACCATAGGGGGTAGACAGCCCCAGCATTTT
d_gene: .
v_gene: TRBV20-1
j_gene: TRBJ1-5
abundance: .

CDR3aa: CASSQEAAGDRADGYTF
CDR3nt: TGCGCCAGCAGCCAAGAAGCGGCGGGGGACAGGGCCGATGGCTACACCTTC
d_gene: TRBD1
v_gene: TRBV4-3
j_gene: TRBJ1-2
abundance: .

CDR3aa: CASSGSYYGYTF
CDR3nt: TGCGCCAGCAGCGGGAGCTACTATGGCTACACCTTC
d_gene: .
v_gene: TRBV4-1
j_gene: TRBJ1-2
abundance: .